Here is one T cell receptor beta chain with its context. The record originates from a study of blood T cell repertoires in COVID-19. The CDR3 spans 14 residues. The ends were cut back, 3 bases at V and 4 bases at J, with 12 bases in the middle. Germline CDR1 SGHTA, CDR2 FQGNSA. Libraries were prepared by immunoSEQ multiplex PCR; TCRdb keeps only in-frame clonotypes and omits some of them. This sample has more than 350,000 clones, with approximately 90% found just once. Cohort assignment relied on participant-reported clinical history. It was within 2 weeks before study entry that exposed participants met a COVID-19 case.

The sequencing input was PBMCs or T cells enriched from blood (not recorded which). The chain links TRBV7-2 to TRBJ1-2; D may be TRBD1 (5 bases). This receptor was identified in a woman between 18 and 29 years old who had been exposed to COVID-19. The CDR3 DNA follows: TGTGCCAGCAGCTTCCAACAGGCGTCCTATGGCTACACCTTC. This sequence encodes CASSFQQASYGYTF.